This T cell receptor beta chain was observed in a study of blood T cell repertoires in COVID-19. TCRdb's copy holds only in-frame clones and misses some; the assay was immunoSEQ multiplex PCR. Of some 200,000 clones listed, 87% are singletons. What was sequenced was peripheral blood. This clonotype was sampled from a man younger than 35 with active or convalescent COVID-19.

CDR3 DNA: TGCGCCAGCAGCCTCCGAGGGCCGGCGGAGACCCAGTACTTC. Protein: CASSLRGPAETQYF. The V and J genes are TRBV5-1 and TRBJ2-5, with D possibly matching TRBD2 (5 bases). The CDR3 extends over 14 amino acids. V was clipped by 4 bases and J by 5 bases, with 15 bases between them. The germline V gene has CDR1 SGHRS and CDR2 YFSETQ.